A single sample gave rise to the 28 T cell receptor beta chains below, sequenced in a study of cytomegalovirus exposure and HLA in healthy donors. Sequenced by immunoSEQ multiplex PCR; TCRdb stores in-frame clones only, minus some. Of approximately 180,000 clones listed, more than 70% are singletons. The sample taken for sequencing was PBMCs. These TCRs come from a woman under 30 in good health and CMV-seronegative.

V gene TRBV29-1 combines with J gene TRBJ2-3; D is unclear. This CDR3 region has 12 residues. Germline V CDR1 and CDR2: SQVTM, ANQGSEA. With 3 bases removed from V and 2 bases from J, the gap between germline ends came to 6 bases. The DNA of the CDR3 is TGCAGCGTTGAGGCCAACACAGATACGCAGTATTTT. It yields the protein CSVEANTDTQYF.

This clone showed up just once. The CDR3 sequence is CATSTDRNTEAFF. CDR3 DNA sequence: TGTGCCACCAGCACGGACAGGAACACTGAAGCTTTCTTT. This rearrangement joins TRBV15 to TRBJ1-1; TRBD1 is a possible D gene (6 bases). V was cut by 4 bases and J by 1 base, with 7 bases left in between. This CDR3 contains 13 residues. The germline V gene encodes CDR1 LNHNV and CDR2 YYDKDF (reference sequence).

The genes are TRBV2 and TRBJ2-1; D is ambiguous. Trimming left V 10 bases short and J 3 bases short, with 13 bases between. Germline CDR1 reads SNHLY; CDR2 reads FYNNEI. This CDR3 contains 13 residues. CDR3 coding DNA: TGTGCCATAACCCTCGAGAGCTACAATGAGCAGTTCTTC. This encodes CAITLESYNEQFF.

This clone appeared a single time. The chain is built from TRBV7-3 and TRBJ2-3; TRBD2 aligns across 12 bases. After removal of 4 bases from V and 6 bases from J, the junction contained 5 bases not matched to a gene. Looked up from germline, CDR1 is SGHTA and CDR2 is FQGTGA. CDR3 length: 15 residues. CDR3 bases: TGTGCCAGCAGCTGGCTAGCGGGGGGGCCTGATACGCAGTATTTT. The encoded protein is CASSWLAGGPDTQYF.

This sequence joins TRBV30 and TRBJ2-1; D gene ambiguous. V lost 7 bases and J 6 bases, leaving 10 bases between the germline ends. The CDR3 contains 11 residues. Germline V lookup: CDR1 GTSNPN, CDR2 SVGIG (reference sequence). The CDR3 DNA reads TGTGCCTACTCTACGTTCAATGAGCAGTTCTTC. Protein product: CAYSTFNEQFF.

The chain is built from TRBV18 and TRBJ1-1, with 9 positions matching TRBD1. CDR1 and CDR2 from the germline V gene are KGHSH and LQKENI. Losses at the gene ends were 5 bases for V and 5 bases for J; bases not matched to a gene: 9. This CDR3 spans 15 amino acids. DNA of the CDR3: TGTGCCAGCTCATCTGCTCCCGGGACAGGGACTGAAGCTTTCTTT. Its protein is CASSSAPGTGTEAFF.

This clone turned up a few times. The chain couples TRBV29-1 to TRBJ1-4; D gene ambiguous. Germline values: CDR1 SQVTM, CDR2 ANQGSEA. CDR3 size: 13 residues. V was shortened by 6 bases and J by 0 bases, with 8 bases between the two germline ends. The CDR3 here is CSVGGSTNEKLFF. CDR3 nucleotide sequence: TGCAGCGTAGGCGGGTCAACTAATGAAAAACTGTTTTTT.

This sequence joins TRBV30 and TRBJ1-1; the D is unclear. CDR3 size: 16 residues. Germline-derived CDR1 and CDR2 are GTSNPN and SVGIG (reference sequence). Trimming took off 1 base at V and 7 bases at J, with 22 bases between the two ends. This chain's CDR3 is CAWSGKYRSSGGEAFF. The CDR3 DNA follows: TGTGCCTGGAGTGGGAAATATAGGTCCTCGGGTGGTGAAGCTTTCTTT.

The chain joins TRBV7-7 to TRBJ2-3, with 13 positions matching TRBD2. Germline CDR1 SSHAT, CDR2 FNYEAQ (reference sequence). CDR3 length: 15 residues. Trimming at V came to 5 bases and at J to 6 bases, leaving 5 bases not matched to a gene. CDR3 amino acids: CASSPGTSGMDTQYF. CDR3 in DNA: TGTGCCAGCAGCCCCGGGACTAGCGGGATGGATACGCAGTATTTT. The full variable domain, with the rest looked up from reference TRBV7-7 and TRBJ2-3, is GAGVSQSPRYKVTKRGQDVTLRCDPISSHATLYWYQQALGQGPEFLTYFNYEAQPDKSGLPSDRFSAERPEGSISTLTIQRTEQRDSAMYRCASSPGTSGMDTQYFGPGTRLTVL.

V gene TRBV5-1 combines with J gene TRBJ2-7; no reliable D call. Trimming pared 4 bases from V and 2 bases from J, leaving 10 bases between. CDR3 length equals 13 residues. Germline V gene lookup returns CDR1 SGHRS and CDR2 YFSETQ. Here the CDR3 DNA reads TGCGCCAGCAGCGTTACAATTACCTACGAGCAGTACTTC. Amino acid sequence: CASSVTITYEQYF.

A single count supports this clone. V and J are TRBV6-4 and TRBJ2-7; possibly TRBD1 for D (6 bases). The CDR3 runs to 15 residues. V lost 2 bases, J lost 4 bases, and 15 bases lay in between. Germline V gene sequence: CDR1 MRHNA, CDR2 SNTAGT. CDR3 protein: CASSDEAGGQYEQYF. The CDR3 region has the DNA TGTGCCAGCAGTGACGAGGCTGGGGGCCAGTACGAGCAGTACTTC.

V usage is TRBV28 and J usage is TRBJ2-5; TRBD1 agrees at 8 bases. Germline lookup yields CDR1 MDHEN and CDR2 SYDVKM. The CDR3 covers 19 residues. The ends lost 4 bases at V and 2 bases at J; junction bases unmatched: 18. The CDR3 sequence: CASSYPRTNRGEVQETQYF. In DNA form, the CDR3 reads TGTGCCAGCAGTTATCCCCGGACAAACAGGGGGGAGGTTCAAGAGACCCAGTACTTC. The full variable domain, in which reference TRBV28 and TRBJ2-5 provide the parts outside the CDR3, is DVKVTQSSRYLVKRTGEKVFLECVQDMDHENMFWYRQDPGLGLRLIYFSYDVKMKEKGDIPEGYSVSREKKERFSLILESASTNQTSMYLCASSYPRTNRGEVQETQYFGPGTRLLVL.

The chain links TRBV7-2 to TRBJ1-1, with 8 bases fitting TRBD1. The germline gives CDR1 SGHTA, CDR2 FQGNSA. CDR3 length equals 14 residues. Trimming took 1 base from V and 5 from J; bases not matched to a gene: 3. The DNA of the CDR3 is TGTGCCAGCAGCTTAGTGGGACAGGTGACTGAAGCTTTCTTT. It yields the protein CASSLVGQVTEAFF.

The CDR3 DNA reads TGTGCCAGCAGCCACTACGGATTAGGGGCTCAAGGCTACACCTTC. It encodes CASSHYGLGAQGYTF. This chain links TRBV14 with TRBJ1-2, with a tentative D call TRBD1 (5 bases). Between the trimmed V and J ends, which lost 3 bases and 8 bases, there was a span of 19 bases. The CDR3 runs 15 residues. Germline V CDR1 and CDR2: SGHDN, FVKESK.

V is TRBV2 and J is TRBJ2-7; tentative D call: TRBD1 (5 bases). CDR1 is SNHLY and CDR2 is FYNNEI in the germline V gene. CDR3 length: 12 amino acids. Trimming shortened V by 4 bases and J by 4 bases, and 8 bases separated the two germline ends. The CDR3 DNA reads TGTGCCAGCAGTGGGGGCCGTTACGAGCAGTACTTC. This gives the protein CASSGGRYEQYF. The full variable domain, with the rest looked up from reference TRBV2 and TRBJ2-7, is EPEVTQTPSHQVTQMGQEVILRCVPISNHLYFYWYRQILGQKVEFLVSFYNNEISEKSEIFDDQFSVERPDGSNFTLKIRSTKLEDSAMYFCASSGGRYEQYFGPGTRLTVT.

J is TRBJ1-1 and V is TRBV6-6, with D possibly matching TRBD1 (5 bases). This CDR3 is built from 16 residues. From germline, CDR1 is MNHNY and CDR2 SVGAGI (reference sequence). V was trimmed by 7 bases and J by 0 bases, leaving 18 bases between them. CDR3 DNA sequence: TGTGCCAGCATCCAGGGATGGGGTGCCATGAACACTGAAGCTTTCTTT. Protein product: CASIQGWGAMNTEAFF.

V usage is TRBV2 and J usage is TRBJ1-1; D is ambiguous. The CDR3 runs 13 residues. Germline lookup yields CDR1 SNHLY and CDR2 FYNNEI. The V gene lost 4 bases and the J gene lost 1 base, with 7 bases spanning the gap. The CDR3 sequence is CASSGQANTEAFF. CDR3 coding DNA: TGTGCCAGCAGTGGTCAGGCGAACACTGAAGCTTTCTTT.

This clone occurred once. The CDR3 DNA sequence: TGCGCCAGCAGCCGGGGGATGAGGCCTCGGGACCAAGAGACCCAGTACTTC. Translating gives CASSRGMRPRDQETQYF. The chain carries TRBV5-1 and TRBJ2-5, with D maybe TRBD2 (6 bases). Germline-derived CDR1 and CDR2 are SGHRS and YFSETQ. This CDR3 has 17 residues. V was shortened by 4 bases and J by 0 bases, with 19 bases between the two germline ends.

J is TRBJ1-1 and V is TRBV12-5; possible D gene TRBD1, 6 bases. The CDR3 has 15 residues. Trimming removed 1 base from V and 10 bases from J, with 19 bases in between. Germline assignment: CDR1 LGHNT and CDR2 FRNRAP. The CDR3 bases are TGTGCTAGTGGTTTGGGACAGGTAGGCCCTAGCGGAGCTTTCTTT. This codes for CASGLGQVGPSGAFF.

The chain uses TRBV27 and TRBJ2-1; TRBD1 matches at 11 bases. The V segment lost 4 bases and the J segment 6 bases; nucleotides outside the gene matches: 8. This CDR3 spans 16 amino acids. The germline V gene has CDR1 MNHEY and CDR2 SMNVEV (reference sequence). This CDR3 is CASSSPWTGGPNEQFF. CDR3 sequence (DNA): TGTGCCAGCAGTTCCCCGTGGACAGGGGGCCCCAATGAGCAGTTCTTC.

The chain links TRBV6-1 to TRBJ2-3; 10 bases are a match to TRBD1. This CDR3 comprises 13 residues. After removal of 6 bases from V and 8 bases from J, the junction contained 5 bases not matched to a gene. Germline V gene sequence: CDR1 MNHNS, CDR2 SASEGT. The DNA for the CDR3 is TGTGCCAGCAGGGGGACAGGGGTGGGTACGCAGTATTTT. Its translation: CASRGTGVGTQYF.

This rearrangement joins TRBV19 to TRBJ2-2, with D possibly TRBD2 on 6 matching bases. Germline CDR1 is LNHDA and CDR2 is SQIVND (reference sequence). The CDR3 has 14 amino acids. V lost 3 bases, J lost 1 base, and 6 bases lay in between. CDR3 sequence (DNA): TGTGCCAGTAGTATGGGAGGGAACACCGGGGAGCTGTTTTTT. It translates to CASSMGGNTGELFF. Using reference TRBV19 and TRBJ2-2 for the parts outside the CDR3, the full variable domain is DGGITQSPKYLFRKEGQNVTLSCEQNLNHDAMYWYRQDPGQGLRLIYYSQIVNDFQKGDIAEGYSVSREKKESFPLTVTSAQKNPTAFYLCASSMGGNTGELFFGEGSRLTVL.

In the case of this clone: Within the sample, other DNA sequences also encode this same CDR3. The chain couples TRBV18 to TRBJ2-7; 8 nucleotides line up with TRBD2. The CDR3 is 12 amino acids. Germline values: CDR1 KGHSH, CDR2 LQKENI. J gave up 7 bases and V 3 bases, and 2 bases lay outside the gene matches. The CDR3 loop reads CASSPGGGEQYF. CDR3 sequence (DNA): TGTGCCAGCTCACCGGGCGGGGGGGAGCAGTACTTC. The complete variable domain, with remaining parts taken from reference TRBV18 and TRBJ2-7, reads NAGVMQNPRHLVRRRGQEARLRCSPMKGHSHVYWYRQLPEEGLKFMVYLQKENIIDESGMPKERFSAEFPKEGPSILRIQQVVRGDSAAYFCASSPGGGEQYFGPGTRLTVT.

This clone has only one observation. The chain is built from TRBV5-6 and TRBJ2-1, with 15 bases that match TRBD2. V lost 4 bases to trimming and J lost 6 bases; unmatched junction nucleotides: 2. Germline V gives CDR1 SGHDT, CDR2 YYEEEE. CDR3 length: 15 residues. CDR3 amino acids: CASSLGLAGGNEQFF. CDR3 nucleotide sequence: TGTGCCAGCAGCCTGGGACTAGCGGGAGGCAATGAGCAGTTCTTC.

V gene TRBV7-3 combines with J gene TRBJ2-1; 9 bases map to TRBD1. The CDR3 consists of 16 residues. Trimming at V came to 5 bases and at J to 1 base, leaving 6 bases not matched to a gene. Germline lookup yields CDR1 SGHTA and CDR2 FQGTGA. The CDR3 region is CASSPTGQGSYNEQFF. CDR3 in DNA: TGTGCCAGCAGCCCTACGGGACAGGGATCCTACAATGAGCAGTTCTTC.

This chain joins TRBV5-1 and TRBJ1-5, with D possibly being TRBD1 (6 bases). Germline-derived CDR1 and CDR2 are SGHRS and YFSETQ. The CDR3 length is 14 residues. Trimming removed 2 bases from V and 3 bases from J, with 9 bases in between. The CDR3 coding sequence is TGCGCCAGCAGCTTTGGGGGGGCCAATCAGCCCCAGCATTTT. It encodes CASSFGGANQPQHF.

The V call is TRBV7-2, the J call TRBJ2-5; 10 bases agree with TRBD2. CDR3 length equals 15 residues. The ends lost 7 bases at V and 5 bases at J; junction bases unmatched: 10. Germline lookup yields CDR1 SGHTA and CDR2 FQGNSA. The CDR3 reads CASTPGAGGWETQYF. CDR3 DNA: TGTGCCAGCACCCCAGGAGCGGGAGGGTGGGAGACCCAGTACTTC.

The chain links TRBV30 to TRBJ1-2; D unresolved. The CDR3 is 11 amino acids. Germline V gene sequence: CDR1 GTSNPN, CDR2 SVGIG (reference sequence). Trimming shortened V by 0 bases and J by 5 bases, and 4 bases separated the two germline ends. CDR3 sequence (DNA): TGTGCCTGGAGTGTACGGTATGGCTACACCTTC. Encoded protein: CAWSVRYGYTF. Drawing the rest from reference TRBV30 and TRBJ1-2, the complete variable domain is SQTIHQWPATLVQPVGSPLSLECTVEGTSNPNLYWYRQAAGRGLQLLFYSVGIGQISSEVPQNLSASRPQDRQFILSSKKLLLSDSGFYLCAWSVRYGYTFGSGTRLTVV.